This T cell receptor beta chain stems from a study of blood T cell repertoires in COVID-19. Study summary: Acute and convalescent COVID-19 samples came from the United States, Italy and Spain.

Those designated as exposed participants met a COVID-19 case within 2 weeks before study entry. In the study's own analysis: Reference gene primer amplification gave nucleated cell count estimates. TCRdb's table, derived via immunoSEQ multiplex PCR, lists solely in-frame clones and lacks some. Clone size and the V and J calls come from that table; the DNA yielded D and trimming. The data contain around 320,000 clones, over 85% of them singletons. V was pared by 4 bases and J by 0 bases, with 10 bases between. The CDR3 contains 15 residues. Germline V gene sequence: CDR1 MNHEY, CDR2 SVGEGT. Sequencing was done on a sample of PBMCs or T cells enriched from blood (not recorded which). The TCR sequence derives from a woman aged 50 to 60 who had been exposed to COVID-19. The chain combines TRBV6-2 or TRBV6-3 with TRBJ1-5; D unclear. The CDR3 protein is CASSSGSSSNQPQHF. The CDR3 nucleotides are TGTGCCAGCAGTTCAGGCAGCAGTAGCAATCAGCCCCAGCATTTT.